This paragraph covers one T cell receptor (beta chain) sequence. What this receptor recognizes is not known. One junction end disagrees with the germline gene, perhaps due to a read error. CDR1 MNHNY and CDR2 SVGAGI were looked up in the germline V gene (reference sequence). The CDR3 measures 15 amino acids from cysteine to phenylalanine. Only CDR3 DNA is held: 45 bases, read in frame from base 1. RNA was isolated from bulk unsorted tissue, and RNA quality was assessed with a NanoDrop ND-1000 and an Agilent 2100. Distant non-tumor tissue taken more than 3 cm from the tumor edge was used as the normal lung sample. The donors were newly diagnosed lung cancer patients admitted for thoracic surgery in China from August to November 2014 who had not received prior chemotherapy. Patients who had received previous radiotherapy or chemotherapy, or who had another concurrent cancer, were excluded from the study. Surgical tissue pieces of roughly 1-2.2 cm3 were preserved in RNAlater solution and stored at -80 °C until use.

The library was produced with multiplex PCR. The instrument given in TCRdb is Illumina HiSeq 2500. TCRbeta libraries were built by three rounds of nested PCR using primers (Table S4), following protocols modified from ARM-PCR. PCR products of 200-500 bp were gel-excised and purified with the QIAquick gel extraction kit before sequencing. In the source study's methods: Reads were cleaned using Trimmomatic, were merged into complete CDR3 sequences using FLASH, and were assigned to V(D)J germline segments using MiTCR. VDJtools was used to compute clonal diversity as the inverse Simpson's index. Productive reads were defined as in-frame sequences without a premature stop codon. TCRdb applied fastp at Q25 and MiXCR to the public reads, then kept only in-frame beta chains. Records with the same CDR3 protein are collapsed into one entry carrying the most frequent genes and DNA. The V and J calls come from TCRdb's annotation, not from the publication. The sample records about 86,000 distinct CDR3 sequences, 76% of which are singletons. In total, the top ten clones hold roughly 22% of the sample.

The source of the sample is a study of tumor and adjacent non-tumor tissue in lung cancer (dated by TCRdb to the late 2010s). For context, the study as a whole: The cohort included more than nine adenocarcinoma, 2 squamous cell carcinoma and 1 small cell lung cancer patients. Among the roughly 15 patients, ages ranged from about 31 to 76 years, roughly ten were men and 5 were women, and disease was TNM stage I to III. A total of 95 million to 150 million productive TCRbeta reads were generated by sequencing, corresponding to an average of roughly 4.1 million reads per sample. Bulk TCRbeta repertoires were compared between lung tumor tissue and matched distant non-tumor lung tissue obtained from fewer than 16 lung cancer patients. TCRbeta CDR3 sequencing was performed on 30 to 35 paired specimens, with one tumor sample and one normal lung sample collected per patient. Broad study findings and their caveats: The methods do not name the sequencing platform or mention unique molecular identifiers. TCR diversity was significantly higher in younger patients, and greater tumor TCR diversity was associated with shorter overall survival and shorter disease-free survival. With only around 15 patients in the cohort, the authors noted that larger samples and more detailed clinical data are needed. Tumor tissue showed significantly higher TCR diversity (inverse Simpson) than normal lung tissue, at around 450 vs 150 (P = 0.0075, Mann-Whitney U test). Because peripheral blood was not sequenced, blood TCRbeta repertoires in the lung cancer patients of the study were not examined. A significantly larger cumulative share of the repertoire was made up by the top 100 clones in normal lung than in tumor tissue.

This sequence originates from a woman between 45 and 65 years old with non-small cell lung cancer. Sequencing input: distant non-tumor lung tissue. This sequence uses TRBV6-6 and TRBJ2-7; the D gene is unclear. The base sequence is TGTGCCAGCAGTTATCGATTTGAGACTTCCAACGAGCTGTATTTC. This sequence encodes CASSYRFETSNELYF.